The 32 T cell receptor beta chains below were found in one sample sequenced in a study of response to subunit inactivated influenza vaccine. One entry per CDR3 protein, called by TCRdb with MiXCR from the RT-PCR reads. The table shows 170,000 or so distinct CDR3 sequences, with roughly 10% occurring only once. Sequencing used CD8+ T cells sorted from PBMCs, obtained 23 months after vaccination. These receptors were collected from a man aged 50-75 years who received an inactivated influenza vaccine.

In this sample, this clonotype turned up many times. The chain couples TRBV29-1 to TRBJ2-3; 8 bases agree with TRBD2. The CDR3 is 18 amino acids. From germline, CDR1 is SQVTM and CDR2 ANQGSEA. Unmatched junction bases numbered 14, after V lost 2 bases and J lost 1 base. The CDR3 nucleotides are TGCAGCGTTGAACCTCGAGCGGGAGAAAGGATGGGCACAGATACGCAGTATTTT. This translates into CSVEPRAGERMGTDTQYF.

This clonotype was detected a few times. The DNA of the CDR3 is TGTGCCAGCAGAGACGGGGCACGGCAGCCCCAGCATTTT. This gives the protein CASRDGARQPQHF. This sequence joins TRBV27 and TRBJ1-5, with a weak D call TRBD1 (5 bases). Germline CDR1 reads MNHEY; CDR2 reads SMNVEV (reference sequence). V dropped 6 bases and J dropped 7 bases, with 13 bases sitting between them. CDR3 length equals 13 residues.

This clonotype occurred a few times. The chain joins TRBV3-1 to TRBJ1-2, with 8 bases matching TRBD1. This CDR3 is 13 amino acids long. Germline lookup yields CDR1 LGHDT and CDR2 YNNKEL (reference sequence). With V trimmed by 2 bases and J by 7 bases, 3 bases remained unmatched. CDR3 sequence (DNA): TGTGCCAGCAGCCAACGGACAGGGTTTGGCTACACCTTC. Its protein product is CASSQRTGFGYTF.

The CDR3 here is CSARDPGGSTYGYTF. The CDR3 coding sequence is TGCAGTGCTAGAGATCCTGGGGGCTCGACTTATGGCTACACCTTC. This chain uses TRBV20-1 with TRBJ1-2; tentatively, D is TRBD1 (6 bases). The CDR3 is made up of 15 amino acids. Germline V gives CDR1 DFQATT, CDR2 SNEGSKA (reference sequence). Deletions cut 0 bases from V and 5 bases from J, with 16 bases between.

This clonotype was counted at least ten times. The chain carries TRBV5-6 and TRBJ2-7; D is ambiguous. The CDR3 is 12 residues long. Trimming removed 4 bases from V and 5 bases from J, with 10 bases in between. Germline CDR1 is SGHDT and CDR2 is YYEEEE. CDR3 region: CASSGGVNEQYF. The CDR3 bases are TGTGCCAGCAGCGGTGGGGTAAACGAGCAGTACTTC.

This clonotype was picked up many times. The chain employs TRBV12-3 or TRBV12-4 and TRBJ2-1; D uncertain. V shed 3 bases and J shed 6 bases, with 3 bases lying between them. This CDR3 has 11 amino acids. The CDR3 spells CASSFINEQFF. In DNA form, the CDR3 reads TGTGCCAGCAGTTTTATCAATGAGCAGTTCTTC.

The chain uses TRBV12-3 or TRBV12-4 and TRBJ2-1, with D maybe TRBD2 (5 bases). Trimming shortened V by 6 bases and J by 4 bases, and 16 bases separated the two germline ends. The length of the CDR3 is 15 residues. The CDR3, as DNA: TGTGCCAGCAGCCCCGGGAAGCTCTCTTACAATGAGCAGTTCTTC. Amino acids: CASSPGKLSYNEQFF.

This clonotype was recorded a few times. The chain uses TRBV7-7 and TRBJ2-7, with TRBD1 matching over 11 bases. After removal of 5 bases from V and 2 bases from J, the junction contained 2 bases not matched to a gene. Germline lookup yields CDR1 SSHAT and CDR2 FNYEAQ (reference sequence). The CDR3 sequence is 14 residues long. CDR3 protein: CASSAGQGAYEQYF. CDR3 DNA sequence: TGTGCCAGCAGCGCGGGACAGGGGGCCTACGAGCAGTACTTC.

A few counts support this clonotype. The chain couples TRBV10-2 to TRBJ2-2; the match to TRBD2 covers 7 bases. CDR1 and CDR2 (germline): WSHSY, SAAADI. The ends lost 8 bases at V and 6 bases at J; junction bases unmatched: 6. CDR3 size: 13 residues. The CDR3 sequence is CASEAGAPGELFF. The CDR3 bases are TGCGCCAGCGAGGCGGGAGCCCCCGGGGAGCTGTTTTTT.

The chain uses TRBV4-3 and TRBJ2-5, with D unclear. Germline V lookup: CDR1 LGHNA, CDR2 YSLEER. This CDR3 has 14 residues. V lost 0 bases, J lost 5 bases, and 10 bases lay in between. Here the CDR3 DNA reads TGCGCCAGCAGCCAAGAAAGTCTTTCCGAGACCCAGTACTTC. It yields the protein CASSQESLSETQYF.

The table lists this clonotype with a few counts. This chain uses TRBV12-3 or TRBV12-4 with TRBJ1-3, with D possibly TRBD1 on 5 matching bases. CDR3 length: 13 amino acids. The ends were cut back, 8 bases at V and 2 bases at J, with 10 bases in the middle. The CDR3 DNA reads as TGTGCCAGCTCAACAGGCCCTGGAAACACCATATATTTT. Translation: CASSTGPGNTIYF.

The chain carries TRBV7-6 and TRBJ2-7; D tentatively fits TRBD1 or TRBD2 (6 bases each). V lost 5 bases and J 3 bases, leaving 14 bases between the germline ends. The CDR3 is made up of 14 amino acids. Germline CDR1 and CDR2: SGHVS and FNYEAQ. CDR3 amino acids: CASSQRGAHYEQYF. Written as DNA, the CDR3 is TGTGCCAGCAGCCAAAGGGGGGCCCACTACGAGCAGTACTTC.

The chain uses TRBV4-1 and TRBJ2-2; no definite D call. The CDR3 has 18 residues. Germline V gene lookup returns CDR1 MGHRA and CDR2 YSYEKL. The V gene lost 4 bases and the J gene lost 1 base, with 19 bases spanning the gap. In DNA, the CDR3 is TGCGCCAGCAGCCTCAAGGCAACGGGCAGGATGAACACCGGGGAGCTGTTTTTT. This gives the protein CASSLKATGRMNTGELFF.

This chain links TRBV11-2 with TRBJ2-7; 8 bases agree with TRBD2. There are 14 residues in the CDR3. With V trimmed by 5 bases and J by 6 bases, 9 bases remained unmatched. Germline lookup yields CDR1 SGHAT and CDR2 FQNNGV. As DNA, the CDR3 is TGTGCCAGCAGCGTAGCGGGGAATCGTCGCGAGCAGTACTTC. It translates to CASSVAGNRREQYF.

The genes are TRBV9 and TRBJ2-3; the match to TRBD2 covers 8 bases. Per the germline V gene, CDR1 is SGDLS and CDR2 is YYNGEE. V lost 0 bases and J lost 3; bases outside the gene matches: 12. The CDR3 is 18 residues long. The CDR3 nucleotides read TGTGCCAGCAGCGTAGAACCTTCCAGCGGGAGTGTAACAGATACGCAGTATTTT. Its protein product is CASSVEPSSGSVTDTQYF.

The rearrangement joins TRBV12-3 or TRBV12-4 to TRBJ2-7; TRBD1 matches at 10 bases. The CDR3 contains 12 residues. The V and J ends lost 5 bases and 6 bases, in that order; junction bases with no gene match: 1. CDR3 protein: CASSRTGGEQYF. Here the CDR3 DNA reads TGTGCCAGCAGTCGGACAGGGGGCGAGCAGTACTTC.

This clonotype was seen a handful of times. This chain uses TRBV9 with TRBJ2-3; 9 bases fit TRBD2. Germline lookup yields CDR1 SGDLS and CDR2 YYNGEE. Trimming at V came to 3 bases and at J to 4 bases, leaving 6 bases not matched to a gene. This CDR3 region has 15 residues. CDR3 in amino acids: CASSAPGGGADTQYF. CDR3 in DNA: TGTGCCAGCAGCGCTCCTGGCGGGGGGGCAGATACGCAGTATTTT.

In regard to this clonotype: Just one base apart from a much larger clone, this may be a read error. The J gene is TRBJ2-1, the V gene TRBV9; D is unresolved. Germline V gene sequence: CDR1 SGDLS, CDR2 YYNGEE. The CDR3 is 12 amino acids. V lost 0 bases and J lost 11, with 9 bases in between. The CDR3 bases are TGTGCCAGCAGCGTAGGCGAACAAAAGCAGTTCTTC. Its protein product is CASSVGEQKQFF.

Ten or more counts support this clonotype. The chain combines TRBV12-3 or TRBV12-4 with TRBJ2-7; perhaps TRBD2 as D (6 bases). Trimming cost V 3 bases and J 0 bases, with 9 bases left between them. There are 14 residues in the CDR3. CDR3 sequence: CASSFAGSSYEQYF. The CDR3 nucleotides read TGTGCCAGCAGTTTTGCGGGGAGCTCCTACGAGCAGTACTTC.

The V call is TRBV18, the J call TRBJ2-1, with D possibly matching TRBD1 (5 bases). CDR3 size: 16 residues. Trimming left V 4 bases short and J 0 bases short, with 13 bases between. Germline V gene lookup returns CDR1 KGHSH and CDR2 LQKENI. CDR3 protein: CASSQSQVSSYNEQFF. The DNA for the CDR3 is TGTGCCAGCTCACAGTCACAGGTTAGCTCCTACAATGAGCAGTTCTTC. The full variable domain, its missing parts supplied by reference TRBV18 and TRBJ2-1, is NAGVMQNPRHLVRRRGQEARLRCSPMKGHSHVYWYRQLPEEGLKFMVYLQKENIIDESGMPKERFSAEFPKEGPSILRIQQVVRGDSAAYFCASSQSQVSSYNEQFFGPGTRLTVL.

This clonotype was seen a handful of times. CDR3 bases: TGTGCCAGCAGTTCAGGACAGGGAGGGGTGTACAATGAGCAGTTCTTC. This gives the protein CASSSGQGGVYNEQFF. This sequence joins TRBV28 and TRBJ2-1, with TRBD1 as a possible D gene (8 bases). The germline CDR1 and CDR2 sequences are MDHEN and SYDVKM. V gave up 4 bases and J gave up 4 bases, with 17 bases separating them. This CDR3 is built from 16 residues.

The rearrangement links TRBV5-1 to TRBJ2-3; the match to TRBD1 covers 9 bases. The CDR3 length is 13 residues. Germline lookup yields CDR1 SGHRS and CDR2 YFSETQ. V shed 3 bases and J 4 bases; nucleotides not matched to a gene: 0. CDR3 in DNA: TGCGCCAGCAGCTGGACAGGGGCAGATACGCAGTATTTT. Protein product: CASSWTGADTQYF.

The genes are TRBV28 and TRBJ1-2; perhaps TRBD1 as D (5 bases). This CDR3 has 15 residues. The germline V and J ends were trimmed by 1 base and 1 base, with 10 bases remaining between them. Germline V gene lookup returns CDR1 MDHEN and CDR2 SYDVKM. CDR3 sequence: CASSLFEGVNYGYTF. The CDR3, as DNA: TGTGCCAGCAGTTTATTTGAAGGGGTTAACTATGGCTACACCTTC.

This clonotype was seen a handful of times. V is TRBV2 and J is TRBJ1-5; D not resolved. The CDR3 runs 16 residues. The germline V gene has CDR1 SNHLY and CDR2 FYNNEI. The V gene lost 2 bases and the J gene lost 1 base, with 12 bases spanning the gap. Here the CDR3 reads CASSEQPPGSNQPQHF. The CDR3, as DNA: TGTGCCAGCAGTGAACAGCCGCCGGGAAGCAATCAGCCCCAGCATTTT.

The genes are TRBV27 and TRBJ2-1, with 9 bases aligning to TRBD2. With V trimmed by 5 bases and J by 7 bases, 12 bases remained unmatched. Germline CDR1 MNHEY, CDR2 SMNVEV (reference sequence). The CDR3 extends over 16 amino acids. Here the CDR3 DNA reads TGTGCCAGCAGTCCTCTAAATGCGGGAGGGCCAAATGAGCAGTTCTTC. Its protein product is CASSPLNAGGPNEQFF.

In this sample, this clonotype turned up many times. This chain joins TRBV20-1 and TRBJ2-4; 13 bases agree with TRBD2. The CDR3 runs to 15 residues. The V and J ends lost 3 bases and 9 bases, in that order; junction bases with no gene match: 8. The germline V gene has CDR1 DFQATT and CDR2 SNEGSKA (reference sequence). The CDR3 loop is CSASTSGGAGGIQYF. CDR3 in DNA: TGCAGTGCTAGTACTAGCGGGGGGGCTGGCGGCATTCAGTACTTC.

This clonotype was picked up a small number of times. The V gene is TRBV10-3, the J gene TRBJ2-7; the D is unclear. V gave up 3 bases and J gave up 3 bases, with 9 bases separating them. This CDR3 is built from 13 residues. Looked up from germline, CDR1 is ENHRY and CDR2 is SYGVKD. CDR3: CAISDGTYYEQYF. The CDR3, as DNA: TGTGCCATCAGTGACGGAACCTACTACGAGCAGTACTTC.

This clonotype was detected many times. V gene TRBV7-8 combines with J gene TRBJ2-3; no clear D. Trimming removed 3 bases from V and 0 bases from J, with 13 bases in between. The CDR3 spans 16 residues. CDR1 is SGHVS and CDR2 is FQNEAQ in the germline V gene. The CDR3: CASSFIPDQSTDTQYF. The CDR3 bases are TGTGCCAGCAGCTTTATCCCAGACCAAAGCACAGATACGCAGTATTTT.

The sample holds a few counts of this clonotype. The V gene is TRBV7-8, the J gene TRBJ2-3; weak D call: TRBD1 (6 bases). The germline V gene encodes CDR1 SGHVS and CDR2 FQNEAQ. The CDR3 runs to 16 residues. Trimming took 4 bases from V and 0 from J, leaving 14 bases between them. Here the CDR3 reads CASSSPKGVSTDTQYF. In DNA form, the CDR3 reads TGTGCCAGCAGCTCCCCTAAGGGGGTGAGCACAGATACGCAGTATTTT.

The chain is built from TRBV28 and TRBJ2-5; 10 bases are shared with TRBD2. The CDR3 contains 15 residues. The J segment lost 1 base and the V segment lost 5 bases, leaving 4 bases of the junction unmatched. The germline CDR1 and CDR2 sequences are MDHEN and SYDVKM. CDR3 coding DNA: TGTGCCAGCAGTGTCCGGACTAGCGGCCAAGAGACCCAGTACTTC. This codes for CASSVRTSGQETQYF.

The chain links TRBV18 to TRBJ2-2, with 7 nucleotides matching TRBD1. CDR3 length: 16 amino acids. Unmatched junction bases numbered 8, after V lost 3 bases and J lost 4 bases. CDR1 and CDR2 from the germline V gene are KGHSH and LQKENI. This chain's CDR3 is CASSPQDRFPTGELFF. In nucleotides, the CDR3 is TGTGCCAGCTCACCCCAGGACAGGTTCCCCACCGGGGAGCTGTTTTTT.

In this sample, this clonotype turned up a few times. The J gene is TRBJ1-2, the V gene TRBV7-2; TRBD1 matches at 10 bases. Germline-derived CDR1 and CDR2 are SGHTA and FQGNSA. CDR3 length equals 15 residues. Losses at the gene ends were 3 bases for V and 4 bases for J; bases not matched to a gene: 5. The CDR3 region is CASSLGTGVVYGYTF. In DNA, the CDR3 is TGTGCCAGCAGCTTGGGGACAGGGGTCGTCTATGGCTACACCTTC. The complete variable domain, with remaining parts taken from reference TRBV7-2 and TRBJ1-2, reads GAGVSQSPSNKVTEKGKDVELRCDPISGHTALYWYRQSLGQGLEFLIYFQGNSAPDKSGLPSDRFSAERTGGSVSTLTIQRTQQEDSAVYLCASSLGTGVVYGYTFGSGTRLTVV.